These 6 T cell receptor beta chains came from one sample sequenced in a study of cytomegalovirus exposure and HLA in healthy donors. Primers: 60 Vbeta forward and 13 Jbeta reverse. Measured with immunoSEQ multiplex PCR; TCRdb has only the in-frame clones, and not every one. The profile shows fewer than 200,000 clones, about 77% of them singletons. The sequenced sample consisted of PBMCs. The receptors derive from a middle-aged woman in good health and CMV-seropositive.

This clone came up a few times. CDR3 sequence reads: CSVEGQGATDTQYF. Here the CDR3 DNA reads TGCAGCGTTGAGGGTCAGGGGGCAACAGATACGCAGTATTTT. V usage is TRBV29-1 and J usage is TRBJ2-3, with 8 bases identical to TRBD1. The germline V gene has CDR1 SQVTM and CDR2 ANQGSEA. The V segment lost 3 bases and the J segment 3 bases; nucleotides outside the gene matches: 5. This CDR3 is built from 14 residues.

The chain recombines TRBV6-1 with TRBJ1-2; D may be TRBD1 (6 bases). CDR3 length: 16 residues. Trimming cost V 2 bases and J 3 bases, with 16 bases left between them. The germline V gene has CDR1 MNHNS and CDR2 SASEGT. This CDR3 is CASSEIGGHWDYGYTF. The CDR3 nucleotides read TGTGCCAGCAGTGAAATAGGGGGTCATTGGGACTATGGCTACACCTTC.

The CDR3 DNA reads as TGTGCCAGCAGCCCCGCGGGGGGGGAGACCCAGTACTTC. Translation gives CASSPAGGETQYF. The chain links TRBV11-3 to TRBJ2-5, with TRBD2 identical over 9 bases. Germline V gene sequence: CDR1 SGHNT, CDR2 YENEEA. CDR3 length: 13 residues. V lost 5 bases to trimming and J lost 5 bases; unmatched junction nucleotides: 3. Full variable domain (rest looked up from reference TRBV11-3 and TRBJ2-5): EAGVVQSPRYKIIEKKQPVAFWCNPISGHNTLYWYLQNLGQGPELLIRYENEEAVDDSQLPKDRFSAERLKGVDSTLKIQPAELGDSAVYLCASSPAGGETQYFGPGTRLLVL.

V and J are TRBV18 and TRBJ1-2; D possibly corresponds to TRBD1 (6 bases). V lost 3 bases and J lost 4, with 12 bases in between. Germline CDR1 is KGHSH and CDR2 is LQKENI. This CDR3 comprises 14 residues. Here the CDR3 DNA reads TGTGCCAGCTCACCCTCGGGACAAGTCTATGGCTACACCTTC. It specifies CASSPSGQVYGYTF.

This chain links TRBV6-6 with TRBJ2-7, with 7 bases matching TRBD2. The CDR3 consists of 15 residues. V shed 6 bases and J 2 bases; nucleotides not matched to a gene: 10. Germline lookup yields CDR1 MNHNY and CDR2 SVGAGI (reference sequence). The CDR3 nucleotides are TGTGCCAGCAGCCGCAGCGGGGACCCAACCTACGAGCAGTACTTC. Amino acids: CASSRSGDPTYEQYF.

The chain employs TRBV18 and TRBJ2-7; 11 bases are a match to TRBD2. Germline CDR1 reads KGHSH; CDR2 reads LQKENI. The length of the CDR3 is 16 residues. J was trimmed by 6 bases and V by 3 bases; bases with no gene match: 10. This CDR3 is CASSPDKLAGGLEQYF. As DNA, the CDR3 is TGTGCCAGCTCACCCGATAAATTAGCGGGAGGGCTCGAGCAGTACTTC.